These 22 T cell receptor beta chains were all obtained from the same sample, sequenced in a study of blood T cell repertoires in COVID-19. The assay was immunoSEQ multiplex PCR, and TCRdb's table has in-frame clones only and misses some. The repertoire holds about 310,000 clones, more than 75% seen once, with 1% in the top ten. The source material was peripheral blood. The receptors derive from a man in his forties or fifties with active or convalescent COVID-19.

This chain uses TRBV2 with TRBJ1-6; D is perhaps TRBD1 (5 bases). The CDR3 totals 18 residues. Trimming pared 1 base from V and 4 bases from J, leaving 17 bases between. From germline, CDR1 is SNHLY and CDR2 FYNNEI. CDR3 amino acids: CASSEELRGLQYNSPLHF. The CDR3 DNA reads as TGTGCCAGCAGTGAAGAACTTAGGGGACTTCAGTATAATTCACCCCTCCACTTT.

The rearrangement links TRBV12-3 or TRBV12-4 to TRBJ1-2; TRBD1 agrees at 8 bases. With 6 bases clipped from V and 6 bases from J, the junction kept 3 bases outside the gene matches. There are 12 residues in the CDR3. The CDR3, as DNA: TGTGCCAGCAGCCCAGGGGGCAATGGCTACACCTTC. Protein product: CASSPGGNGYTF.

The rearrangement uses TRBV28 and TRBJ1-1; 8 bases match TRBD1. The germline V gene encodes CDR1 MDHEN and CDR2 SYDVKM. V was pared by 4 bases and J by 0 bases, with 4 bases of the junction left unmatched. The CDR3 runs 15 residues. The CDR3 DNA follows: TGTGCCAGCAGTTCAGGGGGCGAAGTGAACACTGAAGCTTTCTTT. Its protein product is CASSSGGEVNTEAFF.

V usage is TRBV9 and J usage is TRBJ1-1, with D maybe TRBD1 (6 bases). The CDR3 has 17 residues. V dropped 3 bases and J dropped 3 bases, with 21 bases sitting between them. Germline CDR1 is SGDLS and CDR2 is YYNGEE. DNA for the CDR3: TGTGCCAGCAGCGCCCGATGGGGGGGGGCAGGAGACACTGAAGCTTTCTTT. The encoded protein is CASSARWGGAGDTEAFF.

V gene TRBV2 combines with J gene TRBJ2-5; D gene unclear. V was pared by 2 bases and J by 5 bases, with 12 bases between. The germline CDR1 and CDR2 sequences are SNHLY and FYNNEI. This CDR3 is 14 amino acids long. The CDR3 loop is CASSERILGETQYF. CDR3 nucleotides: TGTGCCAGCAGTGAAAGGATTCTCGGGGAGACCCAGTACTTC. Full variable domain (outside the CDR3, taken from reference TRBV2 and TRBJ2-5): EPEVTQTPSHQVTQMGQEVILRCVPISNHLYFYWYRQILGQKVEFLVSFYNNEISEKSEIFDDQFSVERPDGSNFTLKIRSTKLEDSAMYFCASSERILGETQYFGPGTRLLVL.

This sequence joins TRBV29-1 and TRBJ1-1; 8 bases align to TRBD1. Germline assignment: CDR1 SQVTM and CDR2 ANQGSEA. This CDR3 comprises 14 residues. Trimming took 4 bases from V and 0 from J; bases not matched to a gene: 4. CDR3 residues: CSVGTGLMNTEAFF. The CDR3, as DNA: TGCAGCGTTGGGACAGGGCTCATGAACACTGAAGCTTTCTTT.

The chain uses TRBV28 and TRBJ1-2; the match to TRBD1 covers 7 bases. Germline V gene data show CDR1 as MDHEN and CDR2 as SYDVKM. The CDR3 length is 16 residues. V trimming: 6 bases; J trimming: 3 bases; junction bases outside the gene matches: 13. CDR3 nucleotides: TGTGCCAGCAGCAGCGTACGGACAGGAAGAGACTATGGCTACACCTTC. It yields the protein CASSSVRTGRDYGYTF.

The chain has TRBV28 and TRBJ1-6, with D possibly being TRBD1 (5 bases). The CDR3 loop spans 15 amino acids. Trimming took 4 bases from V and 10 from J, leaving 17 bases between them. The germline gives CDR1 MDHEN, CDR2 SYDVKM. Written as DNA, the CDR3 is TGTGCCAGCAGTTCCCCCCTAGGGGCAGGGTCACCCCTCCACTTT. It codes for CASSSPLGAGSPLHF.

This sequence joins TRBV28 and TRBJ1-4; D remains ambiguous. Deletions cut 5 bases from V and 4 bases from J, with 14 bases between. The CDR3 is 15 amino acids. CDR1 is MDHEN and CDR2 is SYDVKM in the germline V gene. CDR3: CASSPPTSRNEKLFF. The CDR3, as DNA: TGTGCCAGCAGTCCCCCGACTAGCCGTAATGAAAAACTGTTTTTT.

This chain joins TRBV2 and TRBJ1-6; 9 nucleotides align to TRBD1. Germline assignment: CDR1 SNHLY and CDR2 FYNNEI. J gave up 10 bases and V 7 bases, and 8 bases lay outside the gene matches. The CDR3 consists of 14 residues. The CDR3 reads CASTLDRGSSPLHF. The CDR3 DNA reads as TGTGCCAGCACCTTGGACAGGGGAAGCTCACCCCTCCACTTT.

The chain couples TRBV5-1 to TRBJ1-6, with D possibly being TRBD1 (6 bases). With 0 bases removed from V and 8 bases from J, the gap between germline ends came to 9 bases. CDR1 and CDR2 from the germline V gene are SGHRS and YFSETQ. There are 14 residues in the CDR3. The CDR3 reads CASSLASGDSPLHF. The CDR3 nucleotides read TGCGCCAGCAGCTTGGCCTCAGGGGATTCACCCCTCCACTTT.

The chain carries TRBV28 and TRBJ1-2; D call uncertain. Looked up from germline, CDR1 is MDHEN and CDR2 is SYDVKM. The V gene lost 10 bases and the J gene lost 5 bases, with 20 bases spanning the gap. This CDR3 has 14 residues. The DNA for the CDR3 is TGTGCCACCAGGTCGGTTCCCGAATCTTATGGCTACACCTTC. Protein: CATRSVPESYGYTF.

The chain couples TRBV5-4 to TRBJ2-3, with TRBD1 matching 7 bases. Germline CDR1 and CDR2: SGHNT and YYREEE (reference sequence). The CDR3 consists of 16 residues. Trimming took 0 bases from V and 5 from J; bases not matched to a gene: 9. Written as DNA, the CDR3 is TGTGCCAGCAGCTTGGGGGGTGGACAGGTTAGAGATACGCAGTATTTT. As protein: CASSLGGGQVRDTQYF.

V usage is TRBV28 and J usage is TRBJ1-3, with 10 bases that match TRBD1. CDR3 length: 15 residues. The trim removed 3 bases at V and 3 bases at J, leaving 2 bases unmatched. CDR1 is MDHEN, CDR2 SYDVKM, per germline. The CDR3 loop reads CASSLDRGVGNTIYF. As DNA, the CDR3 is TGTGCCAGCAGTTTGGACAGGGGGGTTGGAAACACCATATATTTT.

This chain uses TRBV19 with TRBJ2-1, with D possibly TRBD2 on 6 matching bases. This CDR3 region has 15 residues. Trimming shortened V by 3 bases and J by 2 bases, and 11 bases separated the two germline ends. The germline gives CDR1 LNHDA, CDR2 SQIVND (reference sequence). The CDR3 here is CASSIVGGPYNEQFF. The CDR3 DNA follows: TGTGCCAGTAGTATTGTGGGAGGCCCCTACAATGAGCAGTTCTTC.

This chain links TRBV19 with TRBJ1-2; 8 nucleotides align to TRBD1. The ends lost 3 bases at V and 2 bases at J; junction bases unmatched: 5. Germline V gives CDR1 LNHDA, CDR2 SQIVND (reference sequence). The CDR3 consists of 15 residues. The CDR3 sequence: CASSILAGGNYGYTF. CDR3 coding DNA: TGTGCCAGTAGTATTCTTGCAGGGGGCAACTATGGCTACACCTTC.

This clone showed up just a few times. The chain has TRBV7-8 and TRBJ1-4, with a weak D call TRBD1 (6 bases). Trimming stripped 1 base from V and 8 bases from J, with 20 bases between. Looked up from germline, CDR1 is SGHVS and CDR2 is FQNEAQ. The CDR3 runs 17 residues. The DNA of the CDR3 is TGTGCCAGCAGCTTAGTCCGGGACACACAGAGACGGGAAAAACTGTTTTTT. Amino acids: CASSLVRDTQRREKLFF.

This rearrangement joins TRBV11-2 to TRBJ1-3; D remains ambiguous. The germline V gene encodes CDR1 SGHAT and CDR2 FQNNGV. Trimming took off 3 bases at V and 4 bases at J, with 16 bases between the two ends. The CDR3 is 16 residues long. CDR3 protein: CASSFRGTLSGNTIYF. As DNA, the CDR3 is TGTGCCAGCAGCTTTCGGGGAACGCTGTCCGGAAACACCATATATTTT.

V gene TRBV29-1 combines with J gene TRBJ2-3; D unclear. The CDR3 consists of 15 residues. Germline assignment: CDR1 SQVTM and CDR2 ANQGSEA. Trimming cost V 4 bases and J 1 base, with 15 bases left between them. The DNA for the CDR3 is TGCAGCGTTGTTCGGTACAGATCCCGCACAGATACGCAGTATTTT. This encodes CSVVRYRSRTDTQYF.

The J gene is TRBJ2-6, the V gene TRBV28, with TRBD1 matching over 9 bases. V lost 7 bases to trimming and J lost 4 bases; unmatched junction nucleotides: 8. CDR1 MDHEN and CDR2 SYDVKM come from the germline V gene. The CDR3 extends over 16 amino acids. The CDR3, as DNA: TGTGCCAGCACCACAGGGGGCGCAGGAGGGGCCAACGTCCTGACTTTC. It yields the protein CASTTGGAGGANVLTF.

This clone was observed a few times. This chain joins TRBV7-9 and TRBJ1-1; TRBD1 might be the D (5 bases). V gave up 5 bases and J gave up 1 base, with 11 bases separating them. The V gene's germline CDR1 is SEHNR and CDR2 FQNEAQ (reference sequence). This CDR3 has 14 amino acids. The CDR3 loop reads CASSERQSNTEAFF. The CDR3 DNA is TGTGCCAGCAGCGAAAGACAGTCGAACACTGAAGCTTTCTTT.

Points on this clone: Being one base from a much bigger clone, this may be a read error. The chain uses TRBV2 and TRBJ2-7, with 10 nucleotides matching TRBD1. The CDR3 has 13 residues. Germline V lookup: CDR1 SNHLY, CDR2 FYNNEI. With V trimmed by 5 bases and J by 3 bases, 1 base remained unmatched. The DNA for the CDR3 is TGTGCCAGCAGTCGGGACAGGGGCTACGAGCAGTACTTC. Translated, it gives CASSRDRGYEQYF.